This T cell receptor (beta chain) was retrieved from a study of beta chain features in type 1 diabetes (dated by TCRdb to 2017 to 2018). Describing the broader study: Mean age, gender distribution, total cell number and subset yield did not differ between patients and healthy donors. Across all samples, around 100 million sorted cells were examined, and cell number per subset correlated strongly with RNA yield. In the study, TCRB repertoires of sorted circulating CD4+ T cell subsets from recently diagnosed type 1 diabetes patients were compared with those of matched healthy donors. Regulatory and stem cell-like memory subsets were isolated from only 8 patients and roughly eight healthy donors, whereas naive and central memory subsets came from all 28 donors. What the work shows at the level of the full study, not this receptor alone: Because the HLA sub-analyses included only small numbers of individuals, any influence of HLA type on TCRB rearrangement was left unresolved. Patients with type 1 diabetes made fewer insertions and deleted more nucleotides at VDJ recombination sites, implying thymic rearrangement abnormalities. In all four CD4+ subsets, TCRB CDR3 length was moderately but significantly shorter in type 1 diabetes patients. PCR might favor shorter templates, but patient and control samples were amplified and corrected together, so any skew would affect both groups equally. Naive, central memory and regulatory TCRB repertoires appeared to be more similar among patients than among healthy donors. Because cDNA rather than genomic DNA was sequenced, highly expressing activated cells could have been over-represented, although no difference in activation and CD3 levels was found between groups.

Of note for this clone: The antigen it recognizes is unknown. No base qualities exist here, and no much larger clone lies one base off it.

A single peripheral blood draw of around 100 mL on average was collected from each donor into heparinised tubes. A BD FACSAria II and a panel including CD45RO, CCR7, CD25, CD127, CD95 and CD27 were used to sort naive, central memory, regulatory and stem cell-like memory CD4+ T cells. All sorted populations exceeded 95% purity. PBMCs were isolated right away by Lymphoprep density gradient centrifugation and were stained directly, without culture. So that batch effects would be minimized, each experiment stained and sorted samples in pairs, pairing one healthy donor with one patient. The entire isolated RNA was reverse transcribed using the High Capacity cDNA Reverse Transcription Kit, and thus expressed TCRB transcripts were sequenced. Deep immunoSEQ sequencing was performed on naive, central memory and regulatory T cell samples, with an average of roughly 3.3 million total reads per sample. After sorted cells were lysed in RLT buffer, RNA was extracted with DNase-treated RNeasy Micro or Mini kits, with the choice depending on cell number. Each cell subset was processed separately to prevent cross-contamination, with patient and healthy donor samples processed together. Using the immunoSEQ multiplex PCR, TCRB sequences were amplified from cDNA into 87-bp fragments spanning the CDR3 region. Amplicons were sequenced on the Illumina HiSeq platform. Processing in the source paper ran as follows. Synthetic template baselines were used to correct PCR bias computationally, reads within Hamming distance 2 were collapsed together, and singletons that could not be merged were discarded. Reads were aligned against IMGT so that V, D and J genes, CDR3 length and insertions or deletions at six rearrangement sites could be assigned. Within each subset, clonotype counts were normalized to sorted cell number, after which true diversity and Gini coefficients were computed with the tcR R package. The overlap coefficient, calculated on TCRB nucleotide sequences, was used to quantify repertoire sharing. Out-of-frame TCRB sequences from naive cells were analyzed as a proxy for the pre-selection repertoire. Entries here come from immuneACCESS through TCRdb and include only in-frame sequences with V and J called. Some clones fail to appear in such tables; in the studies checked, an unresolved V gene covers under half of the shortfall, and the cause of the remainder is unknown. V, J and clone size are taken as reported in that table, and D and trimming were inferred from the DNA itself. For this sample the table gives about 620,000 clones, of which less than 20% were detected only once. Of the sample, about 0.087% falls within the top ten clones.

The CDR3 numbers 16 residues from cysteine through phenylalanine. The read is trimmed to its CDR3 DNA, 48 bases read in frame from base 1. For this chain, trimming is 3 bases at the V end and 2 bases at the J end, and the number of junction bases without a gene match is 4. Looking up the germline V gene yields CDR1 SGHTA and CDR2 FQGNSA. The V and J segments used are TRBV7-2 and TRBJ2-7, with 13 central nucleotides matching TRBD2. The sequence came from a man younger than 35 in good health. Sequenced: naive CD4+ T cells from blood. The cell subset or site label, as the study defines it: true naive CD4+ T cells. CDR3 sequence: CASSLGTSGTPYEQYF. The DNA sequence is TGTGCCAGCAGCTTGGGGACTAGCGGGACCCCCTACGAGCAGTACTTC.